Listed below are T cell receptor beta chains from one sample, sequenced in a study of beta chain features in type 1 diabetes. Sequencing was performed with immunoSEQ multiplex PCR; in TCRdb, only in-frame clones are kept and a portion is missing. The data hold 350,000 to 450,000 clones, with around 13% observed a single time. Source material: naive CD4+ T cells from blood. These receptors all come from a woman under 30 with type 1 diabetes. Both conserved end residues are trimmed from each CDR3. Clone size, where shown, is once, few, many, or a class for clones that have expanded.

len	abundance	v_gene	CDR3aa
11	.	TRBV10-3	ATGAGGHAEAF
10	.	TRBV7-2	ASSINRYEQY
13	few	TRBV7-9	ASSPSSGSYNEQF
10	.	TRBV15	ATGQGAAGYT
12	few	TRBV19	ASTGGATNEKLF
14	few	TRBV19	ASSIGALAGPNEQF
11	.	TRBV29-1	SGRDTVSYEQY
12	.	TRBV5-1	ASSFGGGYNGYT
11	few	TRBV5-6	ASSRTDYNEQF
14	few	TRBV14	ASSSPGVPSYNEQF
13	.	TRBV5-1	ASSLVVGQRNEQF
13	few	TRBV28	ASTRAGAHTGELF
13	few	TRBV9	ASSVEVGSEYEQY
14	few	TRBV9	ASSVMGTGYTGELF
13	.	TRBV28	ASSLNARVEETQY
11	.	TRBV29-1	SVRGGTKNIQY
14	.	TRBV7-9	ASSLGRSGLGETQY
13	.	TRBV11-2	ASSLEASRTDTQY
13	few	TRBV7-2	ASSPQGGVLETQY
13	.	TRBV5-1	ASSYLAREGSEQY
18	few	TRBV4-2	ASSQVPGNWRGYTTDTQY
12	.	TRBV28	ASRRPGRGQPQH
13	.	TRBV4-2	ASSPLGRGGGAQY
12	.	TRBV5-1	ASSRQTGNTEAF
11	.	TRBV5-1	ASSSGGAYEQY
11	.	TRBV10-2	ASLNLATNEQF
12	few	TRBV9	ASSVEGVKDGYT
13	.	TRBV19	ASSIAGGRTDTQY
14	.	TRBV9	ASSLAGGRNADTQY
12	few	TRBV19	ASSPWAPPYGYT
13	.	TRBV12-5	ASGLPASGGQPQH
11	.	TRBV29-1	SVDVEGVYEQY
14	.	TRBV5-1	ASSFDRVAVNTEAF
11	few	TRBV30	AWERDLYNEQF
13	few	TRBV4-1	ATSRVAGLGETQY
16	.	TRBV7-9	ASSSMVTSQTRFYEQY
12	.	TRBV9	ASSGLGLSDEQF
13	.	TRBV19	ASSIARGPQETQY
15	few	TRBV9	ASSPRLAGVATDTQY
11	.	TRBV7-9	ASSLEAQVPLH
12	.	TRBV15	ATSPRQGPTEAF
13	.	TRBV6-5	ASSYEAGVWNEQF
10	.	TRBV5-4	ASSLTEGGYT
10	few	TRBV14	ASSLTFNEQF